Listed here are 3 T cell receptor beta chains from one sample, sequenced in a study of blood T cell repertoires in COVID-19. Here immunoSEQ multiplex PCR was the method, and the copy in TCRdb shows in-frame clones only, minus some. The sample contains 300,000 to 400,000 clones, roughly nine tenths of which appear only once. The sequencing input was PBMCs or T cells enriched from blood (not recorded which). These receptors all stem from a man aged 55-75 years who had recovered from COVID-19.

The chain combines TRBV5-1 with TRBJ2-2; D is unclear. Trimming left V 0 bases short and J 4 bases short, with 13 bases between. The CDR3 contains 16 residues. CDR1 SGHRS and CDR2 YFSETQ come from the germline V gene. Written as DNA, the CDR3 is TGCGCCAGCAGCTTGGGTCAGGCGAAGGTCACCGGGGAGCTGTTTTTT. Translation gives CASSLGQAKVTGELFF. The full variable domain, in which reference TRBV5-1 and TRBJ2-2 provide the parts outside the CDR3, is KAGVTQTPRYLIKTRGQQVTLSCSPISGHRSVSWYQQTPGQGLQFLFEYFSETQRNKGNFPGRFSGRQFSNSRSEMNVSTLELGDSALYLCASSLGQAKVTGELFFGEGSRLTVL.

The V gene is TRBV7-9, the J gene TRBJ2-2; D uncertain. The CDR3 extends over 15 amino acids. Trimming took off 3 bases at V and 4 bases at J, with 12 bases between the two ends. CDR1 is SEHNR, CDR2 FQNEAQ, per germline (reference sequence). The CDR3 here is CASSFSESTTGELFF. DNA of the CDR3: TGTGCCAGCAGCTTCTCTGAGTCTACCACCGGGGAGCTGTTTTTT.

The chain is built from TRBV5-1 and TRBJ1-2; weak D call: TRBD1 (6 bases). V dropped 1 base and J dropped 4 bases, with 14 bases sitting between them. The CDR3 has 15 residues. The germline V gene has CDR1 SGHRS and CDR2 YFSETQ. CDR3 sequence (DNA): TGCGCCAGCAGCTTGTCGGCAGGGGTCCCCTATGGCTACACCTTC. Amino acid sequence: CASSLSAGVPYGYTF.